The text below deals with one T cell receptor beta chain. The antigen is not known. There are 16 residues in the CDR3. Trimming took off 0 bases at V and 4 bases at J, with 15 bases between the two ends. Germline assignment: CDR1 LGHNA and CDR2 YSLEER. Each sample had two DNA replicates, 0.5 ug blood or around 1.4 ug tissue. Clones were sequenced by immunoSEQ multiplex PCR, and TCRdb holds only the in-frame ones, with some missing. The sample carries 45,000 to 50,000 clones, 83% recorded once. The data were taken from a study of early stage breast cancer tumors. Study summary: Most of the 16 invasive tumors were ER+, PR+ and HER2-.

Findings of the study overall: Compared with adjacent normal breast tissue, tumors showed around 2.7-fold greater T cell density and higher clonality. Blood repertoires resembled normal breast more than tumor.

This sequence joins TRBV4-3 and TRBJ1-2; D is unresolved. This TCR was recovered from a person aged 50-59 years with breast cancer. The sequencing input was blood. CDR3 amino acids: CASSQDRWQTLYGYTF. CDR3 DNA: TGCGCCAGCAGCCAAGATCGGTGGCAGACTCTCTATGGCTACACCTTC.